The 13 T cell receptor beta chains below were found in one sample sequenced in a study of T cell responses to AZD1222 COVID-19 vaccine. Sequenced by immunoSEQ multiplex PCR; TCRdb stores in-frame clones only, minus some. In the table there are 95,000 to 150,000 clones, around 88% of which are singletons. The sample was peripheral blood, taken on day 0 of AZD1222 vaccination. These receptors were collected from an adult in good health.

The chain is built from TRBV5-1 and TRBJ2-1, with D perhaps TRBD1 (6 bases). The V and J ends lost 0 bases and 4 bases respectively, with 11 bases between them. The CDR3 totals 15 residues. Germline lookup yields CDR1 SGHRS and CDR2 YFSETQ. Written as DNA, the CDR3 is TGCGCCAGCAGCTTGGGGACAGAGCTATACAATGAGCAGTTCTTC. Its translation is CASSLGTELYNEQFF.

The V and J genes are TRBV6-6 and TRBJ2-7; the D is unclear. This CDR3 spans 12 amino acids. Per germline, CDR1 MNHNY and CDR2 SVGAGI (reference sequence). V gave up 6 bases and J gave up 7 bases, with 13 bases separating them. The CDR3 loop reads CASSNSFQEQYF. The DNA for the CDR3 is TGTGCCAGCAGCAACAGTTTTCAAGAGCAGTACTTC.

The chain links TRBV7-2 to TRBJ1-6; no firm D call. The CDR3 sequence is 14 residues long. Germline lookup yields CDR1 SGHTA and CDR2 FQGNSA. Trimming removed 4 bases at V and 0 bases at J, with 4 bases between. CDR3 region: CASSSGSYNSPLHF. As DNA, the CDR3 is TGTGCCAGCAGCTCGGGCTCCTATAATTCACCCCTCCACTTT.

The CDR3 nucleotides read TGTGCCAGCAGCCAAGATATGAGTTCGGAGTGGTCGGGCTATGGCTACACCTTC. Translation gives CASSQDMSSEWSGYGYTF. The chain joins TRBV4-2 to TRBJ1-2, with unresolved D. The CDR3 length is 18 residues. V gave up 0 bases and J gave up 4 bases, with 21 bases separating them. CDR1 and CDR2 (germline): LGHNA, YNFKEQ.

Note on this clone: Other DNA sequences in this specimen translate into the identical CDR3. The rearrangement uses TRBV6-5 and TRBJ1-6, with D perhaps matching TRBD1 (5 bases). The CDR3 contains 15 residues. CDR1 is MNHEY and CDR2 is SVGAGI in the germline V gene. The ends were cut back, 0 bases at V and 7 bases at J, with 10 bases in the middle. The CDR3 DNA sequence: TGTGCCAGCAGTTACTCGGGGGTCGGGAATTCACCCCTCCACTTT. Protein: CASSYSGVGNSPLHF.

This chain connects TRBV9 to TRBJ2-2; 7 bases match TRBD1. The CDR3 consists of 15 residues. The ends lost 4 bases at V and 7 bases at J; junction bases unmatched: 10. CDR1 is SGDLS and CDR2 is YYNGEE in the germline V gene. The CDR3 is CASSTRQGVGGELFF. The CDR3 DNA reads as TGTGCCAGCAGCACCCGACAGGGAGTGGGCGGGGAGCTGTTTTTT.

Only one count was recorded for this clone. CDR3 sequence: CASSTTSPPFF. The CDR3 DNA sequence: TGTGCCAGCAGCACGACTAGCCCTCCGTTCTTC. This chain connects TRBV28 to TRBJ2-1; the match to TRBD2 covers 7 bases. This CDR3 is 11 amino acids long. The germline CDR1 and CDR2 sequences are MDHEN and SYDVKM. J lost 15 bases, V lost 6 bases, and 8 bases had no gene match.

This clone was seen once. CDR3 in DNA: TGCGCCAGCAGCTCTCAAGATACGCAGTATTTT. Its translation is CASSSQDTQYF. The V and J genes are TRBV10-2 and TRBJ2-3; no clear D. This CDR3 spans 11 amino acids. The germline V gene encodes CDR1 WSHSY and CDR2 SAAADI. V was clipped by 6 bases and J by 5 bases, with 6 bases between them.

V gene TRBV12-3 or TRBV12-4 combines with J gene TRBJ1-1; 7 positions match TRBD1. Trimming at V came to 6 bases and at J to 6 bases, leaving 4 bases not matched to a gene. The CDR3 covers 12 residues. The CDR3 DNA is TGTGCCAGCAGGACGACAGGGTCTGAAGCTTTCTTT. Protein product: CASRTTGSEAFF.

This clone was detected only once. This chain uses TRBV28 with TRBJ1-5; tentative D call: TRBD1 (6 bases). This CDR3 has 13 amino acids. V lost 6 bases, J lost 4 bases, and 10 bases lay in between. Germline V gene lookup returns CDR1 MDHEN and CDR2 SYDVKM. CDR3 nucleotide sequence: TGTGCCAGCAGGGACAGCCTTAATCAGCCCCAGCATTTT. It encodes CASRDSLNQPQHF.

The J gene is TRBJ2-2, the V gene TRBV7-8, with unresolved D. Trimming took 4 bases from V and 6 from J, leaving 9 bases between them. Germline CDR1 and CDR2: SGHVS and FQNEAQ. This CDR3 is built from 13 residues. CDR3 sequence reads: CASSSRSPGELFF. The CDR3 bases are TGTGCCAGCAGCTCTCGAAGTCCCGGGGAGCTGTTTTTT.

The chain carries TRBV19 and TRBJ1-2; D remains ambiguous. V lost 5 bases, J lost 1 base, and 8 bases lay in between. This CDR3 region has 13 residues. Germline CDR1 and CDR2: LNHDA and SQIVND (reference sequence). The DNA of the CDR3 is TGTGCCAGTAGTTCGGGATTTAACTATGGCTACACCTTC. Protein product: CASSSGFNYGYTF. The entire variable domain, with the rest obtained from reference TRBV19 and TRBJ1-2, is as follows: DGGITQSPKYLFRKEGQNVTLSCEQNLNHDAMYWYRQDPGQGLRLIYYSQIVNDFQKGDIAEGYSVSREKKESFPLTVTSAQKNPTAFYLCASSSGFNYGYTFGSGTRLTVV.

The V and J genes are TRBV7-9 and TRBJ1-1; no clear D gene. Germline loops: CDR1 SEHNR, CDR2 FQNEAQ (reference sequence). With 4 bases removed from V and 4 bases from J, the gap between germline ends came to 10 bases. CDR3 length equals 13 residues. The CDR3 loop reads CASSSSVGTEAFF. The CDR3 coding sequence is TGTGCCAGCAGCTCCTCGGTTGGCACTGAAGCTTTCTTT.